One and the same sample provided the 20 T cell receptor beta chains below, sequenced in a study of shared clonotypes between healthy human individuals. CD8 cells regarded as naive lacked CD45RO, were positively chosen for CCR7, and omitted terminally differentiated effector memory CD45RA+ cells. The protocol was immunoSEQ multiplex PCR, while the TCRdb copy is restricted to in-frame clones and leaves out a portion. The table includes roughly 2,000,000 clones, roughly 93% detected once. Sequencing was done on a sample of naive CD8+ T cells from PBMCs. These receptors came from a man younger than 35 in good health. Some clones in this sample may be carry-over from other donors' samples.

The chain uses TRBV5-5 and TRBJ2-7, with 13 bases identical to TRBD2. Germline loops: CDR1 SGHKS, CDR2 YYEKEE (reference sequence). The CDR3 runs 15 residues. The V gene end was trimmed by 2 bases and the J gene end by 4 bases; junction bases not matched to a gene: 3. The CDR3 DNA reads TGTGCCAGCAGCTTAACTAGCGGGAGGGCTTACGAGCAGTACTTC. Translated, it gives CASSLTSGRAYEQYF.

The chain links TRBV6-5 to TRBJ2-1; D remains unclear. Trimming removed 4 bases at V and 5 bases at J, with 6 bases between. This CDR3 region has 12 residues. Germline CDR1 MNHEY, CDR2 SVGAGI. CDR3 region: CASSSFDNEQFF. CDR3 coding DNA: TGTGCCAGCAGTTCCTTCGACAATGAGCAGTTCTTC.

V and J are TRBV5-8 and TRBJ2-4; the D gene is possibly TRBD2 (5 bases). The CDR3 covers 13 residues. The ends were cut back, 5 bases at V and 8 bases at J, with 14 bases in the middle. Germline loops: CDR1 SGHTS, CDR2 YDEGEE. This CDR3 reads CASREVGGYIQYF. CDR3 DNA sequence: TGTGCCAGCAGGGAAGTTGGCGGGTACATTCAGTACTTC.

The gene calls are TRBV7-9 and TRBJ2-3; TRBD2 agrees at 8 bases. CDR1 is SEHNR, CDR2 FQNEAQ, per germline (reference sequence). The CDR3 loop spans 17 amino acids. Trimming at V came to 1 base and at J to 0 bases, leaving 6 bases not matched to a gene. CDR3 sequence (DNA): TGTGCCAGCAGCTTAGAGACGCCTAGCGGGAGCACAGATACGCAGTATTTT. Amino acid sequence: CASSLETPSGSTDTQYF.

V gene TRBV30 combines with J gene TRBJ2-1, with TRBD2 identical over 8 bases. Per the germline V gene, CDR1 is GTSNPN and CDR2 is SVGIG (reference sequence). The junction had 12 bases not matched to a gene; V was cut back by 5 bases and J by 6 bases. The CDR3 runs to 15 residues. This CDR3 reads CAWWGAGERGNEQFF. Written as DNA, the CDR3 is TGTGCCTGGTGGGGAGCGGGAGAAAGGGGCAATGAGCAGTTCTTC.

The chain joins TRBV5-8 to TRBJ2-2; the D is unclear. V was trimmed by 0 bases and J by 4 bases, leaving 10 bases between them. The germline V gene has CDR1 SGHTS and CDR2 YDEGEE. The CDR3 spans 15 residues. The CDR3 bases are TGTGCCAGCAGCTTGGCCGTACCAGCCACCGGGGAGCTGTTTTTT. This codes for CASSLAVPATGELFF.

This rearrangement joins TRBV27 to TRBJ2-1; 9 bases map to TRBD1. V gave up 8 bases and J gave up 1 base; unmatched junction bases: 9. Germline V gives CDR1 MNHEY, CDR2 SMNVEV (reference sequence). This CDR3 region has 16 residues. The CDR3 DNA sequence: TGTGCCAGCGGTAGACAGGGGGTTATATCCTACAATGAGCAGTTCTTC. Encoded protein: CASGRQGVISYNEQFF.

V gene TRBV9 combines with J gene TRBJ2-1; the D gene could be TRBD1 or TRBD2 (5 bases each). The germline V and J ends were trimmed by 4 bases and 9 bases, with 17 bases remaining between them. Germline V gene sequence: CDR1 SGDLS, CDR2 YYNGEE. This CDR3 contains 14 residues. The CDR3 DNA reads TGTGCCAGCAGCTTATGGCCAGGGAGTGTTGAGCAGTTCTTC. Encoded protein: CASSLWPGSVEQFF. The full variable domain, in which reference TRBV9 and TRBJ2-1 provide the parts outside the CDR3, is DSGVTQTPKHLITATGQRVTLRCSPRSGDLSVYWYQQSLDQGLQFLIQYYNGEERAKGNILERFSAQQFPDLHSELNLSSLELGDSALYFCASSLWPGSVEQFFGPGTRLTVL.

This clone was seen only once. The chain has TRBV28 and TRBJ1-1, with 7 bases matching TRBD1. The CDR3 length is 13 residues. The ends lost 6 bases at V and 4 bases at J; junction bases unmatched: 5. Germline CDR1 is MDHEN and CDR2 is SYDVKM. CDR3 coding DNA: TGTGCCAGCAGACCAGGGGGGGCCACTGAAGCTTTCTTT. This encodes CASRPGGATEAFF. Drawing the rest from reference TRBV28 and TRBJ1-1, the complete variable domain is DVKVTQSSRYLVKRTGEKVFLECVQDMDHENMFWYRQDPGLGLRLIYFSYDVKMKEKGDIPEGYSVSREKKERFSLILESASTNQTSMYLCASRPGGATEAFFGQGTRLTVV.

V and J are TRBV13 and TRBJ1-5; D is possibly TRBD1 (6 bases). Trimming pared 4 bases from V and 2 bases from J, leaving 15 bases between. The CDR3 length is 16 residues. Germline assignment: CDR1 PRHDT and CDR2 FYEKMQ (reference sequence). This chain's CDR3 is CASSSGPQGRNQPQHF. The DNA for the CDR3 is TGTGCCAGCAGCTCGGGACCACAGGGTCGCAATCAGCCCCAGCATTTT.

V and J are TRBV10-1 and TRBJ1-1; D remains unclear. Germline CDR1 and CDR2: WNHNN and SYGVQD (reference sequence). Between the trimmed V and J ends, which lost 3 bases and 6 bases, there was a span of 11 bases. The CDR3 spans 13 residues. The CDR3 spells CASSDGGIAEAFF. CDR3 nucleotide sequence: TGCGCCAGCAGTGATGGCGGAATTGCTGAAGCTTTCTTT.

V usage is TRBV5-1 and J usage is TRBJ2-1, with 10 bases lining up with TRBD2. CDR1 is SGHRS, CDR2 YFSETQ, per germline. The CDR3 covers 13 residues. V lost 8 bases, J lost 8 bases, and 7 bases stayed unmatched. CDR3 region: CASGSGRAYEQFF. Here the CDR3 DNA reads TGCGCCAGTGGGAGCGGGAGGGCCTATGAGCAGTTCTTC.

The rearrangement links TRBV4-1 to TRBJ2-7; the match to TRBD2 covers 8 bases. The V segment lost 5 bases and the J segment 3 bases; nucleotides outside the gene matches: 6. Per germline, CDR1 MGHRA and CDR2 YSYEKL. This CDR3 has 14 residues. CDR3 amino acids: CASSYGTSGYEQYF. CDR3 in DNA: TGCGCCAGCAGCTACGGGACTAGTGGCTACGAGCAGTACTTC.

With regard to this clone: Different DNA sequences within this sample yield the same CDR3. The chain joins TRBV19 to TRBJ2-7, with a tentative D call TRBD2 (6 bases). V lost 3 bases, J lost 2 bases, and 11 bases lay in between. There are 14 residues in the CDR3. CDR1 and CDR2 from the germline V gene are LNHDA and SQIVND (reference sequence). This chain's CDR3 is CASSIGAGTYEQYF. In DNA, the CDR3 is TGTGCCAGTAGTATCGGGGCGGGGACCTACGAGCAGTACTTC. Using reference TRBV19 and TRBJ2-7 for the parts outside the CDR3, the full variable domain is DGGITQSPKYLFRKEGQNVTLSCEQNLNHDAMYWYRQDPGQGLRLIYYSQIVNDFQKGDIAEGYSVSREKKESFPLTVTSAQKNPTAFYLCASSIGAGTYEQYFGPGTRLTVT.

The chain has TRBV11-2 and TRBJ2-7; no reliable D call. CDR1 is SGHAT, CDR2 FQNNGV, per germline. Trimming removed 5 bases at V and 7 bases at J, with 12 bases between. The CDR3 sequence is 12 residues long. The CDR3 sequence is CASSILLGEQYF. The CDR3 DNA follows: TGTGCCAGCAGCATTCTATTAGGAGAGCAGTACTTC.

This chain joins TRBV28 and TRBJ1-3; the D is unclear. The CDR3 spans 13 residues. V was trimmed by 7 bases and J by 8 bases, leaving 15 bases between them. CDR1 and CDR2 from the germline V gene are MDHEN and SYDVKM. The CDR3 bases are TGTGCCAGCACGATCCTCTCGGGCGACACCATATATTTT. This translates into CASTILSGDTIYF.

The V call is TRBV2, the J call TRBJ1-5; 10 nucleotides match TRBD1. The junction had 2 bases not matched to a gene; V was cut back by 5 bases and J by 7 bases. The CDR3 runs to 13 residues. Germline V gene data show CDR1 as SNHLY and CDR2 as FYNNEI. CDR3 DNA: TGTGCCAGCAGTTGGACAGGGGGGCAGCCCCAGCATTTT. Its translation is CASSWTGGQPQHF.

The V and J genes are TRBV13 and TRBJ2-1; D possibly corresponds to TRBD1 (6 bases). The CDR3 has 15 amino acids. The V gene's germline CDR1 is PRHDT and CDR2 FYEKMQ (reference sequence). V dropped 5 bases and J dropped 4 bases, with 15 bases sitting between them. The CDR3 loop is CASSPGHRAYNEQFF. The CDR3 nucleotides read TGTGCCAGCAGCCCCGGGCACAGGGCTTACAATGAGCAGTTCTTC.

This CDR3 reads CASSQLLAGAPEFF. The CDR3 bases are TGTGCCAGCAGTCAGCTCCTAGCGGGGGCTCCGGAGTTCTTC. V is TRBV28 and J is TRBJ2-1; 10 nucleotides agree with TRBD2. There are 14 residues in the CDR3. Germline V gives CDR1 MDHEN, CDR2 SYDVKM. V dropped 5 bases and J dropped 14; count of bases not matched to a gene: 12.

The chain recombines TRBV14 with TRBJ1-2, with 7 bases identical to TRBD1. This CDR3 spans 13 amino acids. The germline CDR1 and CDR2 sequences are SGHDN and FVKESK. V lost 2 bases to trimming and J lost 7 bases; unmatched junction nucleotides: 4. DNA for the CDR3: TGTGCCAGCAGCCAAAACAGGGGTCTTGGCTACACCTTC. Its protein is CASSQNRGLGYTF.